Listed here are 19 T cell receptor beta chains from one sample, sequenced in a study of blood T cell repertoires in COVID-19. Assay used: immunoSEQ multiplex PCR; TCRdb lists only in-frame clones, some missing. The data contain fewer than 300,000 clones, roughly four fifths of them singletons. Material: PBMCs or T cells enriched from blood (not recorded which). Receptors originate from a man aged 35 to 55 who had been exposed to COVID-19.

The chain joins TRBV19 to TRBJ1-2; TRBD1 matches at 9 bases. Germline V gene sequence: CDR1 LNHDA, CDR2 SQIVND (reference sequence). After removal of 3 bases from V and 5 bases from J, the junction contained 19 bases not matched to a gene. The CDR3 extends over 19 amino acids. CDR3: CASSISGGTGGQKQYGYTF. The CDR3 DNA follows: TGTGCCAGTAGTATTTCCGGGGGAACAGGGGGCCAGAAACAATATGGCTACACCTTC.

This clone was recorded a few times. The chain uses TRBV11-2 and TRBJ2-4, with TRBD1 matching over 8 bases. The CDR3 has 16 amino acids. Germline CDR1 and CDR2: SGHAT and FQNNGV. V shed 4 bases, J shed 8 bases, and the junction held 13 bases outside the gene matches. CDR3 sequence (DNA): TGTGCCAGCAGCTCATTCGGGCAGGGGGCGCGATACATTCAGTACTTC. Its translation: CASSSFGQGARYIQYF.

This clone was seen only a few times. The chain uses TRBV11-2 and TRBJ1-2, with a possible D match to TRBD1 (6 bases). V was trimmed by 1 base and J by 0 bases, leaving 12 bases between them. The length of the CDR3 is 16 residues. Germline V lookup: CDR1 SGHAT, CDR2 FQNNGV. The CDR3 is CASSLAGTQPNYGYTF. In DNA, the CDR3 is TGTGCCAGCAGCTTAGCCGGGACACAACCTAACTATGGCTACACCTTC.

This clone appeared once. CDR3 DNA sequence: TGTGCCAGCAGTGTCGCGACAGGGGCCTACAATGAGCAGTTCTTC. Translation gives CASSVATGAYNEQFF. The V call is TRBV2, the J call TRBJ2-1, with 8 bases identical to TRBD1. Trimming cost V 4 bases and J 2 bases; bases outside gene matches: 4. Per germline, CDR1 SNHLY and CDR2 FYNNEI. The CDR3 consists of 15 residues.

The chain links TRBV27 to TRBJ2-7; TRBD2 agrees at 11 bases. V lost 4 bases, J lost 4 bases, and 9 bases stayed unmatched. The CDR3 has 16 amino acids. In germline, CDR1 is MNHEY, CDR2 SMNVEV (reference sequence). CDR3 in DNA: TGTGCCAGCAGTTCCCCCGCTACTAGCGGGAGTTACGAGCAGTACTTC. Translation gives CASSSPATSGSYEQYF.

The rearrangement joins TRBV29-1 to TRBJ2-7; 7 nucleotides agree with TRBD1. Losses at the gene ends were 6 bases for V and 3 bases for J; bases not matched to a gene: 11. Germline CDR1 is SQVTM and CDR2 is ANQGSEA. CDR3 length equals 14 residues. The CDR3 DNA reads as TGCAGCGTGACCGAACAGGGGATTCTCTACGAGCAGTACTTC. Translation: CSVTEQGILYEQYF.

The count of this clone is one. The rearrangement joins TRBV11-1 to TRBJ1-1, with 11 bases aligning to TRBD1. Germline CDR1 is SGHAT and CDR2 is FQDESV (reference sequence). V gave up 6 bases and J gave up 4 bases; unmatched junction bases: 7. The CDR3 runs to 15 residues. The CDR3 sequence: CASSPGQGARTEAFF. CDR3 in DNA: TGTGCCAGCAGTCCCGGACAGGGGGCGCGCACTGAAGCTTTCTTT.

This clone was detected only once. The chain couples TRBV5-4 to TRBJ2-7; D might be TRBD1 (6 bases). V was cut by 7 bases and J by 2 bases, with 16 bases left in between. The CDR3 sequence is 14 residues long. The germline CDR1 and CDR2 sequences are SGHNT and YYREEE (reference sequence). CDR3 in DNA: TGTGCCAGCGGTACCGGGACACAAACCTACGAGCAGTACTTC. Encoded protein: CASGTGTQTYEQYF.

This clone was counted many times. The chain has TRBV11-2 and TRBJ1-2, with D perhaps matching TRBD1 (6 bases). The CDR3 totals 14 residues. The V end was cut by 5 bases, the J end by 10 bases, with 20 bases between. CDR1 is SGHAT, CDR2 FQNNGV, per germline. CDR3 bases: TGTGCCAGCAGCCGAACCCGAGGGGGTGAAGACTACACCTTC. Its protein is CASSRTRGGEDYTF.

The chain links TRBV30 to TRBJ1-5; D ambiguous. The germline V gene encodes CDR1 GTSNPN and CDR2 SVGIG (reference sequence). This CDR3 comprises 14 residues. The V end was cut by 1 base, the J end by 7 bases, with 14 bases between. The CDR3 loop reads CAWSEEARLQPQHF. CDR3 DNA: TGTGCCTGGAGTGAGGAGGCCCGGCTGCAGCCCCAGCATTTT.

The J gene is TRBJ1-1, the V gene TRBV18; possible D gene TRBD1, 5 bases. The CDR3 length is 15 residues. Germline loops: CDR1 KGHSH, CDR2 LQKENI. The V end lost 2 bases, the J end lost 1 base, and 11 bases lay between the germline ends. The CDR3 nucleotides are TGTGCCAGCTCACCAGGGGACGGGGGGAACACTGAAGCTTTCTTT. Encoded protein: CASSPGDGGNTEAFF.

The chain couples TRBV11-2 to TRBJ2-3; D remains ambiguous. Germline CDR1 and CDR2: SGHAT and FQNNGV. Trimming stripped 5 bases from V and 4 bases from J, with 10 bases between. This CDR3 spans 13 amino acids. Written as DNA, the CDR3 is TGTGCCAGCAGCCCCCTGCTAGCAGATACGCAGTATTTT. Encoded protein: CASSPLLADTQYF. The full variable domain, rest sourced from reference TRBV11-2 and TRBJ2-3, is EAGVAQSPRYKIIEKRQSVAFWCNPISGHATLYWYQQILGQGPKLLIQFQNNGVVDDSQLPKDRFSAERLKGVDSTLKIQPAKLEDSAVYLCASSPLLADTQYFGPGTRLTVL.

The chain links TRBV6-5 to TRBJ2-3, with 7 bases aligning to TRBD1. Per germline, CDR1 MNHEY and CDR2 SVGAGI. The CDR3 contains 15 residues. V was clipped by 8 bases and J by 1 base; unmatched bases: 9. In DNA, the CDR3 is TGTGCCAGCTACCCCCGGGACAGCCGCACAGATACGCAGTATTTT. This encodes CASYPRDSRTDTQYF.

The chain carries TRBV30 and TRBJ2-7; tentatively, D is TRBD1 (5 bases). Germline CDR1 GTSNPN, CDR2 SVGIG (reference sequence). With 3 bases removed from V and 2 bases from J, the gap between germline ends came to 8 bases. This CDR3 contains 12 residues. Here the CDR3 DNA reads TGTGCCTGGAGCACAGGAACCTACGAGCAGTACTTC. Protein sequence: CAWSTGTYEQYF.

This rearrangement joins TRBV7-3 to TRBJ2-1, with D tentatively TRBD1 (6 bases). Germline V CDR1 and CDR2: SGHTA, FQGTGA. This CDR3 contains 15 residues. Trimming stripped 1 base from V and 4 bases from J, with 11 bases between. The CDR3 DNA reads as TGTGCCAGCAGCTTAAACTCCGACAGGTACAATGAGCAGTTCTTC. Protein: CASSLNSDRYNEQFF.

The rearrangement joins TRBV14 to TRBJ1-1; TRBD1 might be the D (6 bases). Germline lookup yields CDR1 SGHDN and CDR2 FVKESK. The CDR3 is 15 residues long. V lost 0 bases to trimming and J lost 1 base, with 9 bases between them. CDR3 bases: TGTGCCAGCAGCCAAGAGACAGGTTGGAACACTGAAGCTTTCTTT. Translated: CASSQETGWNTEAFF. Full variable domain (rest looked up from reference TRBV14 and TRBJ1-1): EAGVTQFPSHSVIEKGQTVTLRCDPISGHDNLYWYRRVMGKEIKFLLHFVKESKQDESGMPNNRFLAERTGGTYSTLKVQPAELEDSGVYFCASSQETGWNTEAFFGQGTRLTVV.

The table lists this clone with many counts. This chain connects TRBV5-1 to TRBJ2-3; 7 positions match TRBD1. The V and J ends lost 7 bases and 2 bases, in that order; junction bases with no gene match: 10. The CDR3 has 15 residues. Germline lookup yields CDR1 SGHRS and CDR2 YFSETQ. The CDR3 DNA is TGCGCCAGCCGACGACAGGGACAGATCACAGATACGCAGTATTTT. This codes for CASRRQGQITDTQYF.

The J gene is TRBJ2-5, the V gene TRBV7-2; D gene ambiguous. V was shortened by 2 bases and J by 3 bases, with 7 bases between the two germline ends. CDR3 length: 13 amino acids. The germline V gene has CDR1 SGHTA and CDR2 FQGNSA. The CDR3 loop reads CASSLSVKETQYF. DNA of the CDR3: TGTGCCAGCAGCTTAAGCGTTAAAGAGACCCAGTACTTC.

This chain connects TRBV14 to TRBJ1-4, with TRBD1 identical over 7 bases. Germline lookup yields CDR1 SGHDN and CDR2 FVKESK. V was clipped by 4 bases and J by 4 bases; unmatched bases: 18. The CDR3 loop spans 19 amino acids. CDR3 residues: CASSPITGTVYGDNEKLFF. In DNA, the CDR3 is TGTGCCAGCAGCCCCATCACCGGGACAGTATACGGGGATAATGAAAAACTGTTTTTT.